Each of the 24 T cell receptor beta chains below was sequenced from the same sample in a study of T cells in Graves' hyperthyroidism and ophthalmopathy. The source material, RNA transcripts, was used to amplify TCR beta CDR3 regions. The study used the HTBI primer set for a first-round RT-PCR of the TCR CDR3. TCRdb re-called the multiplex PCR reads with MiXCR, one entry per CDR3 protein. The sample has about 360,000 distinct CDR3 sequences, roughly 25% seen once; the top ten hold around 79%. The sequenced material came from blood. These receptors all come from a middle-aged man with Graves' hyperthyroidism.

Worth noting for this clonotype: A much larger clone lies one base from this, so it may be a read error. This CDR3 is missing its conserved last phenylalanine or tryptophan, likely due to a read error. The rearrangement joins TRBV5-1 to TRBJ1-1, with 7 bases lining up with TRBD1. The germline gives CDR1 SGHRS, CDR2 YFSETQ. The junction had 5 bases not matched to a gene; V was cut back by 2 bases and J by 1 base. There are 15 residues in the CDR3. For the CDR3, the DNA is TGCGCCAGCAGCTTAATCCAGGGGGGGAACACTGAAGCTTTCCTT. It is translated as CASSLIQGGNTEAFL.

This chain links TRBV27 with TRBJ2-5; possibly TRBD1 for D (6 bases). Trimming shortened V by 7 bases and J by 9 bases, and 15 bases separated the two germline ends. Germline V gene lookup returns CDR1 MNHEY and CDR2 SMNVEV (reference sequence). The CDR3 length is 12 residues. CDR3 region: CASISPAGAQYF. CDR3 in DNA: TGTGCCAGCATCTCGCCCGCAGGGGCCCAGTACTTC.

This rearrangement joins TRBV6-1 to TRBJ1-1; D remains unclear. Looked up from germline, CDR1 is MNHNS and CDR2 is SASEGT. The ends were cut back, 6 bases at V and 4 bases at J, with 9 bases in the middle. The CDR3 is made up of 12 amino acids. CDR3 amino acids: CASRLAGTEAFF. The CDR3, as DNA: TGTGCCAGCAGATTAGCTGGCACTGAAGCTTTCTTT.

This clonotype has at least ten counts. V usage is TRBV12-3 or TRBV12-4 and J usage is TRBJ2-7; D perhaps matches TRBD2 (5 bases). V was cut by 6 bases and J by 0 bases, with 15 bases left in between. The CDR3 runs to 15 residues. The CDR3 bases are TGTGCCAGCAGCACCGGACTGAAAAGCTCCTACGAGCAGTACTTC. Amino acid sequence: CASSTGLKSSYEQYF.

This clonotype was seen repeatedly, ten times or more. The chain couples TRBV5-1 to TRBJ2-1, with 8 nucleotides matching TRBD2. V dropped 0 bases and J dropped 3; count of bases not matched to a gene: 5. There are 16 residues in the CDR3. CDR1 SGHRS and CDR2 YFSETQ come from the germline V gene. The CDR3 sequence is CASSLVTGGGYNEQFF. For the CDR3, the DNA is TGCGCCAGCAGCTTGGTGACGGGAGGGGGCTACAATGAGCAGTTCTTC.

In its sample, this clonotype was seen a few times. The chain carries TRBV6-1 and TRBJ2-6; 7 bases map to TRBD1. The V and J ends lost 3 bases and 0 bases, in that order; junction bases with no gene match: 5. CDR1 MNHNS and CDR2 SASEGT come from the germline V gene. CDR3 length: 17 residues. The CDR3 region is CASSETGPDSGANVLTF. The CDR3 DNA sequence: TGTGCCAGCAGTGAGACAGGGCCCGACTCTGGGGCCAACGTCCTGACTTTC.

The V call is TRBV27, the J call TRBJ2-3; D possibly corresponds to TRBD2 (7 bases). CDR1 is MNHEY, CDR2 SMNVEV, per germline (reference sequence). CDR3 size: 19 residues. The germline V and J ends were trimmed by 1 base and 0 bases, with 20 bases remaining between them. CDR3 nucleotides: TGTGCCAGCAGTTTATACGAGTTGGGGGGGCGAACAAGCACAGATACGCAGTATTTT. The encoded protein is CASSLYELGGRTSTDTQYF.

The rearrangement uses TRBV6-2 or TRBV6-3 and TRBJ2-2, with D tentatively TRBD2 (6 bases). Germline CDR1 is MNHEY and CDR2 is SVGEGT. V lost 7 bases and J 0 bases, leaving 15 bases between the germline ends. CDR3 length: 16 residues. The CDR3 coding sequence is TGTGCCAGCAAGGCGCTAGCGAGAACGAACACCGGGGAGCTGTTTTTT. This translates into CASKALARTNTGELFF.

The chain is built from TRBV6-2 or TRBV6-3 and TRBJ2-7, with 9 bases lining up with TRBD2. CDR1 is MNHEY, CDR2 SVGEGT, per germline. The CDR3 extends over 17 amino acids. The trim removed 2 bases at V and 3 bases at J, leaving 11 bases unmatched. The chain's CDR3 is CASSYMTSGGGFYEQYF. Written as DNA, the CDR3 is TGTGCCAGCAGTTACATGACTAGCGGAGGGGGCTTCTACGAGCAGTACTTC.

This clonotype was picked up a small number of times. The chain links TRBV11-2 to TRBJ1-6; D ambiguous. This CDR3 spans 13 amino acids. The V end was cut by 7 bases, the J end by 8 bases, with 12 bases between. Germline CDR1 is SGHAT and CDR2 is FQNNGV. The CDR3 reads CASTAFWDSPLHF. The CDR3 bases are TGTGCCAGCACCGCCTTTTGGGATTCACCCCTCCACTTT.

The chain couples TRBV30 to TRBJ2-1; TRBD2 matches at 12 bases. Germline CDR1 and CDR2: GTSNPN and SVGIG (reference sequence). This CDR3 is built from 17 residues. Losses at the gene ends were 3 bases for V and 8 bases for J; bases not matched to a gene: 14. The DNA of the CDR3 is TGTGCCTGGAGCCTACACACGACTAGCGGGAGATCCTATGAGCAGTTCTTC. This translates into CAWSLHTTSGRSYEQFF.

The chain links TRBV19 to TRBJ1-5; no reliable D call. This CDR3 is built from 12 residues. V was cut by 6 bases and J by 7 bases, with 10 bases left in between. Germline loops: CDR1 LNHDA, CDR2 SQIVND (reference sequence). DNA for the CDR3: TGTGCCAGTAGCTATCAGAGGCAGCCCCAGCATTTT. Protein: CASSYQRQPQHF.

This CDR3 is CSVATNYEQYF. CDR3 nucleotide sequence: TGCAGCGTTGCGACCAACTACGAGCAGTACTTC. This chain connects TRBV29-1 to TRBJ2-7; D gene ambiguous. CDR1 and CDR2 (germline): SQVTM, ANQGSEA. The CDR3 extends over 11 amino acids. V was cut by 4 bases and J by 3 bases, with 7 bases left in between.

CDR3 sequence reads: CASSEGFTGPKGEAFF. As DNA, the CDR3 is TGTGCCAGCAGTGAAGGGTTTACGGGCCCTAAGGGAGAAGCTTTCTTT. The rearrangement joins TRBV6-1 to TRBJ1-1; D gene ambiguous. CDR1 is MNHNS, CDR2 SASEGT, per germline. V was trimmed by 1 base and J by 8 bases, leaving 20 bases between them. The CDR3 is 16 amino acids.

The V and J genes are TRBV6-1 and TRBJ2-3; D is perhaps TRBD1 or TRBD2 (5 bases each). Germline lookup yields CDR1 MNHNS and CDR2 SASEGT. V lost 8 bases and J 5 bases, leaving 14 bases between the germline ends. The CDR3 runs to 13 residues. The chain's CDR3 is CASGPERGDTQYF. For the CDR3, the DNA is TGTGCCAGCGGGCCCGAGAGGGGAGATACGCAGTATTTT.

This clonotype was detected a few times. An end of the junction differs from the germline gene, which may be a read error. The chain links TRBV20-1 to TRBJ1-1; D remains unclear. The germline CDR1 and CDR2 sequences are DFQATT and SNEGSKA (reference sequence). The CDR3 runs to 9 residues. CDR3 in DNA: TGCAGTGTTAGAGGCGAAGCTTTCTTT. The encoded protein is CSVRGEAFF.

V is TRBV12-3 or TRBV12-4 and J is TRBJ2-5; a weak D match, TRBD1 (6 bases). CDR3 length equals 13 residues. Trimming cost V 1 base and J 6 bases, with 9 bases left between them. Written as DNA, the CDR3 is TGTGCCAGCAGTTTAGAATGGGGGCAGACCCAGTACTTC. The encoded protein is CASSLEWGQTQYF.

This clonotype was observed a few times. This chain joins TRBV11-2 and TRBJ2-7; the D is unclear. Germline-derived CDR1 and CDR2 are SGHAT and FQNNGV. V lost 0 bases and J 2 bases, leaving 8 bases between the germline ends. This CDR3 comprises 14 residues. DNA of the CDR3: TGTGCCAGCAGCTTAGAGCTGGGGACCTACGAGCAGTACTTC. Protein sequence: CASSLELGTYEQYF.

This clonotype was seen a few times. The chain is built from TRBV18 and TRBJ2-5, with D perhaps TRBD1 (6 bases). Germline V gives CDR1 KGHSH, CDR2 LQKENI. Trimming removed 5 bases at V and 1 base at J, with 14 bases between. This CDR3 spans 15 amino acids. The CDR3 bases are TGTGCCAGCTCAACACAGCAGGGGTTCCAAGAGACCCAGTACTTC. Translated, it gives CASSTQQGFQETQYF.

CDR3 DNA sequence: TGCAGTGCTGAGGGCGGGGGGCGGGAGGCCTACAATGAGCAGTTCTTC. This codes for CSAEGGGREAYNEQFF. The rearrangement joins TRBV20-1 to TRBJ2-1, with 8 bases lining up with TRBD2. After removal of 5 bases from V and 2 bases from J, the junction contained 11 bases not matched to a gene. The V gene's germline CDR1 is DFQATT and CDR2 SNEGSKA (reference sequence). This CDR3 has 16 amino acids.

This clonotype was seen only a few times. V is TRBV7-3 and J is TRBJ2-7; a weak D match, TRBD2 (7 bases). Germline values: CDR1 SGHTA, CDR2 FQGTGA. This CDR3 comprises 15 residues. V was clipped by 0 bases and J by 5 bases, with 14 bases between them. The CDR3 DNA is TGTGCCAGCAGCTTAACGGGGGCGGGAGCTAACGAGCAGTACTTC. Protein product: CASSLTGAGANEQYF.

The V gene is TRBV20-1, the J gene TRBJ2-1; TRBD2 matches 7 bases. The V and J ends lost 6 bases and 3 bases, in that order; junction bases with no gene match: 5. The length of the CDR3 is 13 residues. The germline gives CDR1 DFQATT, CDR2 SNEGSKA (reference sequence). The CDR3 is CSALGGFYNEQFF. In nucleotides, the CDR3 is TGCAGTGCCCTGGGGGGGTTCTACAATGAGCAGTTCTTC.

The sample holds one count of this clonotype. The chain recombines TRBV2 with TRBJ1-3; D not resolved. Looked up from germline, CDR1 is SNHLY and CDR2 is FYNNEI. V lost 5 bases and J lost 2, with 13 bases in between. The CDR3 length is 15 residues. The CDR3 DNA follows: TGTGCCAGCAGTCCAGGACGGAAAGCTGGAAACACCATATATTTT. Translation gives CASSPGRKAGNTIYF.

This sequence joins TRBV18 and TRBJ2-7; 9 nucleotides agree with TRBD2. This CDR3 has 18 amino acids. V trimming: 1 base; J trimming: 0 bases; junction bases outside the gene matches: 10. In germline, CDR1 is KGHSH, CDR2 LQKENI. In DNA, the CDR3 is TGTGCCAGCTCACCACTCGTTAGCGGGAGCTGGAGCTCCTACGAGCAGTACTTC. Its translation: CASSPLVSGSWSSYEQYF. The complete variable domain, with remaining parts taken from reference TRBV18 and TRBJ2-7, reads NAGVMQNPRHLVRRRGQEARLRCSPMKGHSHVYWYRQLPEEGLKFMVYLQKENIIDESGMPKERFSAEFPKEGPSILRIQQVVRGDSAAYFCASSPLVSGSWSSYEQYFGPGTRLTVT.